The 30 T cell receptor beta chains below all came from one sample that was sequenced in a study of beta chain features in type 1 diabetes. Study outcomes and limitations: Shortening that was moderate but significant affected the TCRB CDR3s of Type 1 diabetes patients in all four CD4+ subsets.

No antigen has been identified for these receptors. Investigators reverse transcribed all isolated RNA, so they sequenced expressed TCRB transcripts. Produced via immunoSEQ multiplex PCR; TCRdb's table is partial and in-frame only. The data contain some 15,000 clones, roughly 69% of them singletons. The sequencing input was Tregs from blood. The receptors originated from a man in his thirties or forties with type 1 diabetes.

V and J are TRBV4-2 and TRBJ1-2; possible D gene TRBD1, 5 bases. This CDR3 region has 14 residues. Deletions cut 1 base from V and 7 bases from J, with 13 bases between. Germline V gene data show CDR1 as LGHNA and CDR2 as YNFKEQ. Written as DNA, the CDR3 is TGTGCCAGCAGCCAAGGAGACAGAATTTTTGGCTACACCTTC. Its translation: CASSQGDRIFGYTF.

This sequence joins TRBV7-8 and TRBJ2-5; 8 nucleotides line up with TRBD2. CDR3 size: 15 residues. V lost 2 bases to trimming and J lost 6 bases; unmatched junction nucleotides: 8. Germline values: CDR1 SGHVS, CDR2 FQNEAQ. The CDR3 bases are TGTGCCAGCAGCTTACACGGGAGGGCCCCTCAGACCCAGTACTTC. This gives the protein CASSLHGRAPQTQYF.

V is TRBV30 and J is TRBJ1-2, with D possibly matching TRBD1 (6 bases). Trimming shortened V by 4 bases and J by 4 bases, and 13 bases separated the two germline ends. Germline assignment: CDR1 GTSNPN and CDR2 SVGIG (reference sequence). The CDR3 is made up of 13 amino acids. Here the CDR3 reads CAWMNQGSYGYTF. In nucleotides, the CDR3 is TGTGCCTGGATGAACCAGGGGAGCTATGGCTACACCTTC.

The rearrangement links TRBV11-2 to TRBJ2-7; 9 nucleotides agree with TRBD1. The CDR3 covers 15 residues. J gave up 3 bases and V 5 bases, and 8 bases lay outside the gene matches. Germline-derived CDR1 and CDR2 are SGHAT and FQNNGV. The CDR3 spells CASSPGQGRVYEQYF. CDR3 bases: TGTGCCAGCAGCCCGGGACAGGGAAGGGTCTACGAGCAGTACTTC.

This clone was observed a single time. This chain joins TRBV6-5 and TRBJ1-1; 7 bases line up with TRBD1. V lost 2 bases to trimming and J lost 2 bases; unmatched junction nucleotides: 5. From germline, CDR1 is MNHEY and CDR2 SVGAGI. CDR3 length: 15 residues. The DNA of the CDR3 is TGTGCCAGCAGTTACCGCCGGGACAGCAACACTGAAGCTTTCTTT. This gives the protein CASSYRRDSNTEAFF.

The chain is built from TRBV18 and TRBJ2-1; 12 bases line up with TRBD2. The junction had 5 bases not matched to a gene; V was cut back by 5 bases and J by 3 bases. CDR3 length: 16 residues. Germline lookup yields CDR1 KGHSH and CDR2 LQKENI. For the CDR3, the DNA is TGTGCCAGCTCAGCGACTAGCGGGAGAGGCTACAATGAGCAGTTCTTC. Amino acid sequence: CASSATSGRGYNEQFF.

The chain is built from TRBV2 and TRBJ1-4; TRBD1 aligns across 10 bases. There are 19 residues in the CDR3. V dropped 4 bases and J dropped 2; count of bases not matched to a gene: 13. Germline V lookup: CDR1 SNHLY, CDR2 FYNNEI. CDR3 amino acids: CASSATADRGPMTNEKLFF. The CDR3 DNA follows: TGTGCCAGCAGTGCCACCGCTGACAGGGGGCCAATGACTAATGAAAAACTGTTTTTT.

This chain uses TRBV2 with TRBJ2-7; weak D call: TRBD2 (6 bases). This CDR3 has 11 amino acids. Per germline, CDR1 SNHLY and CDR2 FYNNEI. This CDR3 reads CAAGTSYEQYF. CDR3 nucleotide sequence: TGTGCGGCCGGGACTTCCTACGAGCAGTACTTC.

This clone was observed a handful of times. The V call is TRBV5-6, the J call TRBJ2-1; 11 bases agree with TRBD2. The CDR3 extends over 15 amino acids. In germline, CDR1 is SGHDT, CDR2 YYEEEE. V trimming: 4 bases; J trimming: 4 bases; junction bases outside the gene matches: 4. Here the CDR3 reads CASSPGLADYNEQFF. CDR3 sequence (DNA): TGTGCCAGCAGCCCGGGACTAGCGGATTACAATGAGCAGTTCTTC.

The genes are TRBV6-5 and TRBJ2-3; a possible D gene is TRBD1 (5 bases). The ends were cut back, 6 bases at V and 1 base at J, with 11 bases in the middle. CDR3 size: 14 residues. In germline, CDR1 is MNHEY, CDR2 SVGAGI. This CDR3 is CASRTPTGTDTQYF. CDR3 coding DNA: TGTGCCAGCAGAACCCCGACAGGCACAGATACGCAGTATTTT.

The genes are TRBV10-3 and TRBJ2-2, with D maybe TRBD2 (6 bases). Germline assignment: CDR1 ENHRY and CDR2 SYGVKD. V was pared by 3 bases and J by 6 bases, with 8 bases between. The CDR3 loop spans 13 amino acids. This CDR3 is CAISEAGAGELFF. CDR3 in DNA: TGTGCCATCAGTGAAGCGGGCGCCGGGGAGCTGTTTTTT.

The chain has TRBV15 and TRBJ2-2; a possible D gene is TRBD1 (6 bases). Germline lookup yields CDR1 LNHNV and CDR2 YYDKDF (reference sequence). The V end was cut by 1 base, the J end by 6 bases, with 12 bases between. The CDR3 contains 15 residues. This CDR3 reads CATSRGAAGAGELFF. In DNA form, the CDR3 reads TGTGCCACCAGCAGAGGGGCGGCAGGGGCCGGGGAGCTGTTTTTT.

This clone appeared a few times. The DNA for the CDR3 is TGTGCCAGTAGCCCACAGGGTCCCCACGAGCAGTACTTC. Its translation: CASSPQGPHEQYF. The V gene is TRBV19, the J gene TRBJ2-5, with a weak D call TRBD1 (6 bases). The DNA matches TRBJ2-7 better at its end, which makes the J call doubtful. This CDR3 spans 13 amino acids. The germline gives CDR1 LNHDA, CDR2 SQIVND (reference sequence).

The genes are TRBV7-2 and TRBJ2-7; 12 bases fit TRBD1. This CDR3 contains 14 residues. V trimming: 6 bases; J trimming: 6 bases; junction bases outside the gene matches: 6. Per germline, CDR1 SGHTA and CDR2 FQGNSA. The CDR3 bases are TGTGCCAGCAGTCCCGGGACAGGGGGCTCCGAGCAGTACTTC. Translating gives CASSPGTGGSEQYF.

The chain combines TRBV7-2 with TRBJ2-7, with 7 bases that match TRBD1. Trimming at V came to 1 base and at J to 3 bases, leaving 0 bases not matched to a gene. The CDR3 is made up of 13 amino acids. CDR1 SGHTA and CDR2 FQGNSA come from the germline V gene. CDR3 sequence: CASSLDRGYEQYF. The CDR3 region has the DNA TGTGCCAGCAGCTTAGACAGGGGCTACGAGCAGTACTTC.

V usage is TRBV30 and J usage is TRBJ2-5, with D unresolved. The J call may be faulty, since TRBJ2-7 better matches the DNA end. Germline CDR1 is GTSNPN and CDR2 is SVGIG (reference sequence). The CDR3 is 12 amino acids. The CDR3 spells CAWRSPSYEQYF. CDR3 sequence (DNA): TGTGCCTGGAGGAGCCCCTCCTACGAGCAGTACTTC.

The CDR3 DNA is TGTGCCAGCAGACCTGACAGAAACACTGAAGCTTTCTTT. Protein sequence: CASRPDRNTEAFF. The rearrangement links TRBV6-1 to TRBJ1-1; D is possibly TRBD1 (5 bases). Per germline, CDR1 MNHNS and CDR2 SASEGT. Trimming stripped 6 bases from V and 2 bases from J, with 10 bases between. CDR3 length: 13 amino acids.

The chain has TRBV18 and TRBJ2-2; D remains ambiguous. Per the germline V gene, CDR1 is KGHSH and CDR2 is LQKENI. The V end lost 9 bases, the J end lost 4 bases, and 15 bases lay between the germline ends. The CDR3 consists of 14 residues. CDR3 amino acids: CASLVGPSTGELFF. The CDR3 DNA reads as TGTGCCAGTCTCGTCGGTCCTAGCACCGGGGAGCTGTTTTTT.

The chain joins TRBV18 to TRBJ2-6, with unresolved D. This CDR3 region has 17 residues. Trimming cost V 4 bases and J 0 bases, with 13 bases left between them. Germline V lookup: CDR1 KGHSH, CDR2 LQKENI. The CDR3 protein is CASSRRLDHSGANVLTF. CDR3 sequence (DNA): TGTGCCAGCTCACGCCGACTTGATCACTCTGGGGCCAACGTCCTGACTTTC.

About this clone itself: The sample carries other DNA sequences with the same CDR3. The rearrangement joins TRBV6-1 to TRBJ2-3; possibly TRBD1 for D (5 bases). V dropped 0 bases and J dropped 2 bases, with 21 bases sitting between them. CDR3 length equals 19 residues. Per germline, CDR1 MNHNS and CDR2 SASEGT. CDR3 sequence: CASSEALRVRVLTTDTQYF. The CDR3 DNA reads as TGTGCCAGCAGTGAAGCGCTCCGGGTCAGGGTCCTTACCACAGATACGCAGTATTTT.

CDR3 sequence: CSAAQMNTEAFF. The CDR3 DNA sequence: TGCAGCGCCGCCCAGATGAACACTGAAGCTTTCTTT. The chain recombines TRBV29-1 with TRBJ1-1; no definite D call. Per germline, CDR1 SQVTM and CDR2 ANQGSEA. Trimming removed 7 bases from V and 0 bases from J, with 9 bases in between. The CDR3 has 12 amino acids.

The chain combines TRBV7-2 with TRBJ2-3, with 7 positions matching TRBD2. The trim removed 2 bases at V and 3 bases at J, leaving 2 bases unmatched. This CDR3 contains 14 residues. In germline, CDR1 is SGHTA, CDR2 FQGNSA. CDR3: CASSLIAGTDTQYF. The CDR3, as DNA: TGTGCCAGCAGCTTAATAGCGGGTACAGATACGCAGTATTTT.

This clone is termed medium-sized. The CDR3 sequence is CAIREGQMNTEAFF. CDR3 nucleotide sequence: TGTGCCATCAGGGAGGGACAGATGAACACTGAAGCTTTCTTT. The chain joins TRBV10-3 to TRBJ1-1, with 7 bases matching TRBD1. CDR1 is ENHRY, CDR2 SYGVKD, per germline. CDR3 length equals 14 residues. The V segment lost 6 bases and the J segment 0 bases; nucleotides outside the gene matches: 4.

The CDR3 region is CAWSVKGVGGVREQYF. The CDR3 DNA follows: TGTGCCTGGAGTGTCAAGGGGGTAGGGGGGGTTAGGGAGCAGTACTTC. The genes are TRBV30 and TRBJ2-7, with D possibly matching TRBD2 (7 bases). This CDR3 has 16 amino acids. The germline CDR1 and CDR2 sequences are GTSNPN and SVGIG (reference sequence). V was cut by 0 bases and J by 7 bases, with 22 bases left in between.

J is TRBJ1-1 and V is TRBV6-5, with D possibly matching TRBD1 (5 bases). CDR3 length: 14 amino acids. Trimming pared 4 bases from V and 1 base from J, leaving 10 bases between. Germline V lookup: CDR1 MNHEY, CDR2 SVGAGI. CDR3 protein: CASSLRQGNTEAFF. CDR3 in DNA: TGTGCCAGCAGTTTGCGTCAGGGGAACACTGAAGCTTTCTTT.

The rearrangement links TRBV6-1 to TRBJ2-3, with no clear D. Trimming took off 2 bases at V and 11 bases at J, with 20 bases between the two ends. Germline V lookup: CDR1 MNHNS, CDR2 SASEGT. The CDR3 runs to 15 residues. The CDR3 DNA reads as TGTGCCAGCAGTGAATCGATCCCGGGTCGTCTAGTGCAGTATTTT. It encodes CASSESIPGRLVQYF.

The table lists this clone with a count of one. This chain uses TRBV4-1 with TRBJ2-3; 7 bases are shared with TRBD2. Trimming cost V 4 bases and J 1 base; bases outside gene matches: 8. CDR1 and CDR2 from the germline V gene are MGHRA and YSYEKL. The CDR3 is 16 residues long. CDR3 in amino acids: CASSLGGTLRTDTQYF. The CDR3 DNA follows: TGCGCCAGCAGCCTGGGGGGGACCCTACGCACAGATACGCAGTATTTT.

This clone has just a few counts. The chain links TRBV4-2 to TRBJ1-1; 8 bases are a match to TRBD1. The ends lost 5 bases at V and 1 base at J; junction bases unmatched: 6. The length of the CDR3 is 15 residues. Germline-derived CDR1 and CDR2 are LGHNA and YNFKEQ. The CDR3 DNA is TGTGCCAGCAGCGGAAGGGGGACAGGGAACACTGAAGCTTTCTTT. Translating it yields CASSGRGTGNTEAFF.

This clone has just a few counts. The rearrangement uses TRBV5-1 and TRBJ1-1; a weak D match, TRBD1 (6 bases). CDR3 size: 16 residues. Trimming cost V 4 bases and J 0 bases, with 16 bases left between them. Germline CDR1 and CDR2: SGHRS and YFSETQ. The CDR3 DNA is TGCGCCAGCAGCACCCGTCCTGACAGGCTGAACACTGAAGCTTTCTTT. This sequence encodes CASSTRPDRLNTEAFF.

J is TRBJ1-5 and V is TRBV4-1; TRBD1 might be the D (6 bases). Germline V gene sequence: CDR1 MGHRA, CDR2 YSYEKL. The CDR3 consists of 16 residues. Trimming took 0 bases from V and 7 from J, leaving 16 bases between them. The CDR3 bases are TGCGCCAGCAGCCAAGAAGGGGGTGTCGGTTACCAGCCCCAGCATTTT. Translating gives CASSQEGGVGYQPQHF.